This entry describes one T cell receptor (beta chain). Its antigen target is currently unknown. The CDR3 end is not reached by the read, which stops 3 residues before it; the germline J gene fills it in. Every participant had a single incident cervical HPV16 infection, and women with prevalent HPV16 infections were excluded. Cervical HPV DNA was detected by MY09/MY11 PCR and genotyped by dot-blot hybridization. Approximately 15 mL of heparinized blood was centrifuged, after which the buffy coat was aliquoted, frozen at -30 degrees C, and then stored at -80 degrees C. Genomic DNA was extracted from buffy coat specimens using QIAGEN kits. This sample was included in a study of T cells in women clearing cervical HPV infection (dated by TCRdb to about 2018). Broadly, across the study: Cases were some 26 women with histologically confirmed HPV16-related CIN3 or worse, including a couple of invasive cancers. Five blinded duplicates per group were added as quality controls, so that about 60 samples were obtained: some 50 participants and some 10 replicates. Cases and controls were matched on year of sample collection and on age within five years. Since only a few of the women had HLA typing available, the possibility that HLA type was acting as a confounder could not be ruled out. Blood from cases was collected at the visit where the lesion was first found, while blood from controls was collected once the infection could no longer be detected. Among cases, blood sampling occurred a median of 149 days after lesion detection, with an interquartile range of about 80 to 200 days. Cases had a median age of almost 35 years compared with more than 37 for controls, and baseline characteristics showed no significant differences between the groups. The parent cohort enrolled about 10,000 women aged 18 or older in Guanacaste, Costa Rica, during about 1992 to 1994 and followed them for approximately seven years. An exploratory proof-of-principle case-control study, nested within the Guanacaste HPV Natural History Study in Costa Rica, was conducted to compare TCR repertoires across cervical HPV16 outcomes. The controls were about 25 women whose single incident HPV16 infection cleared within 12 months with no development of precancer or cancer. General study outcomes and caveats: Random forest classifiers that combined richness and V gene abundances separated cases from controls with an estimated AUC of 0.8 to 0.9. Lower TRBV6-7 relative abundance was observed in cases than in controls (about 0.099% versus 0.17%; Bonferroni P = 0.0008). Because the number of T cells in each sample was unknown, differences in richness could reflect differing T-cell content rather than repertoire biology. Whether associations preceded infection or resulted from infection could not be shown with the cross-sectional design, and effector/memory subsets and HPV-specific T cells were not isolated. TCR repertoire richness was significantly higher in CIN3+ cases than in controls across sequencing depths, while evenness did not differ.

TCR beta CDR3 regions were amplified by multiplex PCR from an average of around 1,200 ng genomic DNA per sample using the immunoSEQ assay. To correct primer bias, the assay used a complete synthetic TCR repertoire to set an amplification baseline. Amplicons were sequenced on the Illumina platform. The published analysis was carried out like this. Error correction of the sequences involved clustering with frequency ratios plus a modified nearest-neighbor algorithm, after which the sequences were analyzed in the immunoSEQ Analyzer using IMGT gene definitions. At each rarefaction depth, TCR richness and evenness were averaged over 20 rarefaction repeats, and samples with fewer sequences than the depth were excluded. Wilcoxon rank sum tests with FDR correction were used to compare V, D and J gene relative abundances between the groups. In the blinded duplicates, the intraclass correlation was just under 97% for TCR richness and averaged approximately 82% across 65 to 85 gene segments. The clones in this table, taken by TCRdb from immuneACCESS, are in-frame only. Not every clone is retained; where verified, under half of the shortfall comes from an unresolved V gene, and the cause of the rest is unknown. V and J calls and clone size follow that table, whereas D and trimming were derived from the DNA. For this sample, the table gives about 32,000 clones. Of the sample, about 4.4% is held by the ten largest clones.

The germline V gene (reference sequence) sets CDR1 to GTSNPN and CDR2 to SVGIG. Trimming leaves V shorter by 0 bases and J shorter by 0 bases, with the junction holding 14 bases beyond the gene matches. From the cysteine up to the phenylalanine, the CDR3 has a length of 19 residues. The DNA shown is the part of the CDR3 that was read: 48 bases, in frame from base 1. This TCR came from a woman aged 18 to 75 with a cervical HPV16 infection that either progressed to CIN3+ or cleared (not recorded which). Material for sequencing was blood buffy coat. Recombination connected TRBV30 to TRBJ2-7; 10 central bases correspond to TRBD2. The part of the CDR3 DNA that was read is TGTGCCTGGAGTGTACGTGCTAGCGGGAGCCCACCCCACTCCTACGAG. This codes for CAWSVRASGSPPHSYE. The full CDR3 is CAWSVRASGSPPHSYEQYF. The variable domain in full, with residues beyond the CDR3 obtained from the reference TRBV30 and TRBJ2-7 genes, is SQTIHQWPATLVQPVGSPLSLECTVEGTSNPNLYWYRQAAGRGLQLLFYSVGIGQISSEVPQNLSASRPQDRQFILSSKKLLLSDSGFYLCAWSVRASGSPPHSYEQYFGPGTRLTVT.